This T cell receptor (beta chain) was found in a study of blood T cell repertoires in COVID-19. Study as a whole: Spain, Italy and the United States supplied samples that represented acute and convalescent COVID-19. T cells, B-cell-depleted T cells, or PBMCs provided the cDNA or gDNA that served as material.

The sample holds a few counts of this clone. In the authors' methods: Amplification with reference gene primers provided the estimates of nucleated cell counts. This table comes from immunoSEQ multiplex PCR, and its TCRdb copy is limited to in-frame clones, with some not included. V and J calls plus clone size are reproduced from that table; the DNA served to infer D and trimming. The sample contains about 170,000 clones, 84% of which appear only once. The germline CDR1 and CDR2 sequences are LGHNA and YNFKEQ. With 4 bases removed from V and 6 bases from J, the gap between germline ends came to 15 bases. The CDR3 totals 14 residues.

V is TRBV4-2 and J is TRBJ1-2; D gene uncertain. Sequencing input: peripheral blood. This TCR came from a man in his forties who had recovered from COVID-19. The CDR3 loop is CASSLPGRDNGYTF. CDR3 DNA sequence: TGTGCCAGCAGCCTCCCGGGGAGGGATAATGGCTACACCTTC.